One and the same sample provided the 12 T cell receptor beta chains below, sequenced in a study of T cells in Graves' hyperthyroidism and ophthalmopathy. Researchers took RNA transcripts and amplified the TCR beta CDR3 regions from them. Carried out on the TCR CDR3, a first-round RT-PCR used the HTBI primer set. TCRdb processed the multiplex PCR reads anew with MiXCR; each CDR3 protein has one entry. The sample lists nearly 250,000 distinct CDR3 sequences; more than 20% were seen once. Sample: blood. The origin of the receptors is a woman aged 40 to 49 with Graves' ophthalmopathy.

This clonotype was detected ten times or more. The rearrangement uses TRBV5-1 and TRBJ1-2; possible D gene TRBD1, 6 bases. The CDR3 contains 14 residues. From germline, CDR1 is SGHRS and CDR2 YFSETQ. The V and J ends lost 1 base and 2 bases respectively, with 9 bases between them. In nucleotides, the CDR3 is TGCGCCAGCAGCTTGCCAGGGGACAACTATGGCTACACCTTC. Protein product: CASSLPGDNYGYTF.

This clonotype was detected only once. The rearrangement links TRBV6-1 to TRBJ1-1, with D possibly being TRBD1 (6 bases). The CDR3 is 13 residues long. The ends were cut back, 7 bases at V and 6 bases at J, with 15 bases in the middle. In germline, CDR1 is MNHNS, CDR2 SASEGT. For the CDR3, the DNA is TGTGCCAGCACCGAGGAGGGACACTCTGAAGCTTTCTTT. Protein sequence: CASTEEGHSEAFF.

This clonotype was found many times. The V call is TRBV3-1, the J call TRBJ2-7, with a possible D match to TRBD1 (6 bases). V was trimmed by 1 base and J by 1 base, leaving 11 bases between them. This CDR3 is built from 15 residues. Germline loops: CDR1 LGHDT, CDR2 YNNKEL (reference sequence). The CDR3 coding sequence is TGTGCCAGCAGCCAAGGCCGGACAGTTTCCTACGAGCAGTACTTC. Translated: CASSQGRTVSYEQYF.

To note about this clonotype: A clone one base away is much larger, so this may be a read error. No conserved phenylalanine or tryptophan is present at the end of the CDR3, so a read error is the likely explanation. This chain connects TRBV7-3 to TRBJ2-2; perhaps TRBD1 as D (6 bases). V lost 4 bases and J lost 4, with 7 bases in between. Germline assignment: CDR1 SGHTA and CDR2 FQGTGA. This CDR3 is 13 amino acids long. In nucleotides, the CDR3 is TGTGCCAGCAGCTCAGGGGTCACCGGGGAGCTGTTTATT. Translating it yields CASSSGVTGELFI.

This clonotype appeared many times. The chain carries TRBV3-1 and TRBJ2-5; tentatively, D is TRBD2 (6 bases). The CDR3 spans 15 residues. The V gene's germline CDR1 is LGHDT and CDR2 YNNKEL (reference sequence). Trimming removed 0 bases at V and 5 bases at J, with 13 bases between. The CDR3 sequence is CASSQEGRLVETQYF. CDR3 DNA sequence: TGTGCCAGCAGCCAAGAGGGGCGACTAGTGGAGACCCAGTACTTC.

V is TRBV12-3 or TRBV12-4 and J is TRBJ2-5; D call uncertain. The CDR3 is 13 amino acids. With 3 bases removed from V and 5 bases from J, the gap between germline ends came to 10 bases. Here the CDR3 DNA reads TGTGCCAGCAGTTTGACAAACCTGGAGACCCAGTACTTC. Amino acids: CASSLTNLETQYF.

This clonotype occurred many times. CDR3 amino acids: CSVEGGGTGELFF. The CDR3 DNA reads as TGCAGCGTTGAAGGAGGAGGAACCGGGGAGCTGTTTTTT. The V gene is TRBV29-1, the J gene TRBJ2-2; possibly TRBD2 for D (5 bases). V was trimmed by 1 base and J by 5 bases, leaving 8 bases between them. The CDR3 loop spans 13 amino acids. Germline assignment: CDR1 SQVTM and CDR2 ANQGSEA.

This clonotype was found many times. The gene calls are TRBV28 and TRBJ1-1; possible D gene TRBD1, 5 bases. V lost 0 bases, J lost 1 base, and 18 bases lay in between. Germline V CDR1 and CDR2: MDHEN, SYDVKM. The CDR3 contains 18 residues. The CDR3 sequence: CASSLWGVRAQTNTEAFF. The CDR3 region has the DNA TGTGCCAGCAGTTTATGGGGGGTCAGGGCACAAACGAACACTGAAGCTTTCTTT.

This chain uses TRBV19 with TRBJ1-5, with D maybe TRBD1 (5 bases). V was clipped by 6 bases and J by 4 bases, with 13 bases between them. In germline, CDR1 is LNHDA, CDR2 SQIVND (reference sequence). The CDR3 contains 14 residues. CDR3 in amino acids: CASSLTAANQPQHF. DNA for the CDR3: TGTGCCAGTAGCCTGACAGCAGCTAATCAGCCCCAGCATTTT. The full variable domain, with the rest looked up from reference TRBV19 and TRBJ1-5, is DGGITQSPKYLFRKEGQNVTLSCEQNLNHDAMYWYRQDPGQGLRLIYYSQIVNDFQKGDIAEGYSVSREKKESFPLTVTSAQKNPTAFYLCASSLTAANQPQHFGDGTRLSIL.

A few counts support this clonotype. The rearrangement links TRBV28 to TRBJ2-7, with TRBD2 matching 12 bases. CDR3 length equals 16 residues. Looked up from germline, CDR1 is MDHEN and CDR2 is SYDVKM. The J segment lost 3 bases and the V segment lost 3 bases, leaving 6 bases of the junction unmatched. CDR3 nucleotide sequence: TGTGCCAGCAGTTTGACCCTAGCGGGAGGGGGCTACGAGCAGTACTTC. This sequence encodes CASSLTLAGGGYEQYF.

The chain joins TRBV20-1 to TRBJ2-2, with a possible D match to TRBD2 (5 bases). The V gene's germline CDR1 is DFQATT and CDR2 SNEGSKA (reference sequence). The CDR3 loop spans 15 amino acids. Trimming left V 1 base short and J 0 bases short, with 9 bases between. The CDR3 DNA sequence: TGCAGTGCTAGAGTTCCAGCGGCGAACACCGGGGAGCTGTTTTTT. This translates into CSARVPAANTGELFF.

This clonotype came up many times. The chain carries TRBV6-5 and TRBJ2-7; D is undetermined. The V end was cut by 0 bases, the J end by 3 bases, with 6 bases between. Germline V CDR1 and CDR2: MNHEY, SVGAGI. This CDR3 spans 13 amino acids. The CDR3 region has the DNA TGTGCCAGCAGTTACTCGGCTGGCTACGAGCAGTACTTC. Translation gives CASSYSAGYEQYF.